This T cell receptor (beta chain) was obtained from a study of PD-L1 blockade in urothelial cancer. CDR1 is SGHTA and CDR2 is FQGNSA in the germline V gene. The trim removed 2 bases at V and 5 bases at J, leaving 3 bases unmatched. This CDR3 is built from 13 residues. TCRdb keeps only in-frame clones here, not all; method: immunoSEQ multiplex PCR. The sample includes tens of thousands of clones, 84% seen only once; the top ten take 8.5% to 10%. Time point of the sample: pretreatment peripheral blood. The chain joins TRBV7-2 to TRBJ2-7; TRBD1 aligns across 7 bases. This sequence originates from a woman aged 70-85 years with urothelial cancer. Sequencing was performed on PBMCs, taken around atezolizumab (anti-PD-L1) treatment. The chain's CDR3 is CASSLNRGDEQYF. CDR3 nucleotide sequence: TGTGCCAGCAGCTTAAACAGGGGAGACGAGCAGTACTTC.